This T cell receptor beta chain emerged from a study of graft-versus-host responses after intestinal transplantation. On the study more broadly: Recipients were given multivisceral, liver-intestinal, or isolated intestinal transplants.

The germline CDR1 and CDR2 sequences are SGHDT and YYEEEE. Losses at the gene ends were 4 bases for V and 3 bases for J; bases not matched to a gene: 3. The CDR3 loop spans 15 amino acids. Study findings and constraints: Early post-transplant HvG declines tracked with peak circulating GvH clone levels. Analysis identified GvH clones in recipient marrow, with some appearing first in ileum or blood.

Using immunoSEQ multiplex PCR, the repertoire was profiled, and TCRdb retains in-frame clones only, with some absent. The sample holds about 98,000 clones, about 82% seen once. On this clone: Its antigen is unknown.

V gene TRBV5-6 combines with J gene TRBJ1-4; 10 bases fit TRBD1. The receptor was isolated from a human patient who received an intestinal transplant, so some T cells may come from the graft donor. The sequencing used PBMCs, collected 255 days after intestinal transplant. The CDR3, as DNA: TGTGCCAGCAGCATGGACAGGGGGGCTAATGAAAAACTGTTTTTT. Its protein is CASSMDRGANEKLFF.